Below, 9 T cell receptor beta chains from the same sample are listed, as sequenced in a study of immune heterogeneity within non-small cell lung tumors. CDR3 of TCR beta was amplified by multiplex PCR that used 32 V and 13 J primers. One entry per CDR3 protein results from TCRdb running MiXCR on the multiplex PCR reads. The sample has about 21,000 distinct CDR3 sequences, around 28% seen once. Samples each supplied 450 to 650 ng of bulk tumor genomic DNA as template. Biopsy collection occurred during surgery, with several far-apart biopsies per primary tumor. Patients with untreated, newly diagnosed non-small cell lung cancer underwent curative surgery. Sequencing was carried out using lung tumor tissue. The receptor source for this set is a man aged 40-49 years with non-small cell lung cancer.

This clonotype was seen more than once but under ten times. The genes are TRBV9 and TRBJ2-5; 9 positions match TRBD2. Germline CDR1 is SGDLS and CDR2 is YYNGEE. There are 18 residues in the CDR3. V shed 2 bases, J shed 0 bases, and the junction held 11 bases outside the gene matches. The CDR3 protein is CASSVGPGSGRYQETQYF. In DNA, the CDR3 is TGTGCCAGCAGCGTGGGGCCGGGGAGCGGGAGGTACCAAGAGACCCAGTACTTC.

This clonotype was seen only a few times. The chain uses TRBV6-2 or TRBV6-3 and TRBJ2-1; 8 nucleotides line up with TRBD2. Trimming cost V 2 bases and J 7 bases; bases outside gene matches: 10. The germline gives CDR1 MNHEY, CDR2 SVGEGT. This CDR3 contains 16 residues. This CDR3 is CASSYPSGRGWNEQFF. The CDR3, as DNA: TGTGCCAGCAGTTACCCGAGCGGGAGAGGTTGGAATGAGCAGTTCTTC.

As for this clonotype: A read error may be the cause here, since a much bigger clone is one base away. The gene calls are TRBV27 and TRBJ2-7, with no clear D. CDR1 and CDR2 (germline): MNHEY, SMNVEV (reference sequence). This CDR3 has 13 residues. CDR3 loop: CDSSYKVSYEQYF. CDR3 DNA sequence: TGTGACAGCAGTTATAAGGTCTCCTACGAGCAGTACTTC.

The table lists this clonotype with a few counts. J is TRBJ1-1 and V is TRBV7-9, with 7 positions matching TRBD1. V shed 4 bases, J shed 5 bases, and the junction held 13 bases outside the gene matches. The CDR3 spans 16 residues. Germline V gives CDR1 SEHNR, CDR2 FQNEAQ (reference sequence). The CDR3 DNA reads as TGTGCCAGCAGCTCGGGCAGGGGGACTGGTTCGACTGAAGCTTTCTTT. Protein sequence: CASSSGRGTGSTEAFF.

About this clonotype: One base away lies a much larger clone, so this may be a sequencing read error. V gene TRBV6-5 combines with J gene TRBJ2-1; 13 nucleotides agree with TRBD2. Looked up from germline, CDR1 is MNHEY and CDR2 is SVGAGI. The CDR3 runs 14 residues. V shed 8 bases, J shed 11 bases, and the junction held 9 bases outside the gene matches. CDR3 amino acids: CASVTSGGAVQQFF. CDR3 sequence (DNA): TGTGCCAGCGTCACTAGCGGGGGGGCGGTGCAGCAGTTCTTC.

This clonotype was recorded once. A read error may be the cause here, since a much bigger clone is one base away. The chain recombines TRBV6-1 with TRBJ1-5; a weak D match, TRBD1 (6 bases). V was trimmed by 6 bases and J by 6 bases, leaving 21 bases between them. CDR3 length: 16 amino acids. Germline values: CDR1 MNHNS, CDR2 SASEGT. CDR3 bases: TGTGCCAGCAGGCGGCTACAGGGTCAAGACGTTCAGCCCCAGCATTTT. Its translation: CASRRLQGQDVQPQHF.

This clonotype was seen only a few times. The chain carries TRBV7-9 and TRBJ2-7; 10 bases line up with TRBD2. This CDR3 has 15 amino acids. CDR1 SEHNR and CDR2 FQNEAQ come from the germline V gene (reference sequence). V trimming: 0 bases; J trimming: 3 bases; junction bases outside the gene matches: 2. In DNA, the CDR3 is TGTGCCAGCAGCTTAGCAAGGACTAGCGGCTACGAGCAGTACTTC. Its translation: CASSLARTSGYEQYF. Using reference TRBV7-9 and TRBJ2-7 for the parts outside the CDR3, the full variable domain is DTGVSQNPRHKITKRGQNVTFRCDPISEHNRLYWYRQTLGQGPEFLTYFQNEAQLEKSRLLSDRFSAERPKGSFSTLEIQRTEQGDSAMYLCASSLARTSGYEQYFGPGTRLTVT.

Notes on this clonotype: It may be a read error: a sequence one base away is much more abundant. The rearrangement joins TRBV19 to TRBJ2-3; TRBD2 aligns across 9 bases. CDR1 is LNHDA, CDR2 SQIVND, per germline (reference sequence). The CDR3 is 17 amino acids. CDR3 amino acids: CASSIRKLAGLTDTEYF. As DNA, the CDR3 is TGTGCCAGTAGTATCCGAAAACTAGCGGGTCTCACAGATACGGAGTATTTT. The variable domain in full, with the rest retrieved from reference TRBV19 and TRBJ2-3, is DGGITQSPKYLFRKEGQNVTLSCEQNLNHDAMYWYRQDPGQGLRLIYYSQIVNDFQKGDIAEGYSVSREKKESFPLTVTSAQKNPTAFYLCASSIRKLAGLTDTEYFGPGTRLTVL.

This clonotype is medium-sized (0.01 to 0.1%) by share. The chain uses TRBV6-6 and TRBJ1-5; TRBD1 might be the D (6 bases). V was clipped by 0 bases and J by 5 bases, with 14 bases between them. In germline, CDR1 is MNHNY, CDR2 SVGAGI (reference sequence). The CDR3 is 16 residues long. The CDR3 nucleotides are TGTGCCAGCAGTTACTCGGCCCAGGGGCGGGATCAGCCCCAGCATTTT. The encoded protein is CASSYSAQGRDQPQHF.